This TCR beta chain was obtained from a study of control samples from healthy donors and cancer patients. The table came from immunoSEQ multiplex PCR; TCRdb's copy has only in-frame clones and leaves some out. In the table there are around 80,000 clones, 94% of which are singletons. Trimming took 4 bases from V and 3 from J, leaving 8 bases between them. CDR3 length equals 13 residues. Germline V gives CDR1 ENHRY, CDR2 SYGVKD. The receptor comes from a woman under 40 in good health. The source material was blood. This rearrangement joins TRBV10-3 to TRBJ2-3; the D is unclear. The CDR3 sequence is CAISGPRTDTQYF. CDR3 in DNA: TGTGCCATCAGTGGGCCCCGTACAGATACGCAGTATTTT.